The T cell receptor beta chain described here comes from a study of cytomegalovirus exposure and HLA in healthy donors. Overall study results and limits: Later analysis demonstrated an association between a missense DCLRE1C variant and TCR beta V- and J-gene trimming.

The CDR3 spans 15 residues. With V trimmed by 4 bases and J by 2 bases, 8 bases remained unmatched. The germline V gene has CDR1 MDHEN and CDR2 SYDVKM. Vbeta (60) and Jbeta (13) primers were used in the PCR. Sequenced by immunoSEQ multiplex PCR; TCRdb stores in-frame clones only, minus some. The sample lists 150,000 to 200,000 clones, about 80% seen once, with 2.2% in the top ten. Comments on this clone: Its target is unknown.

The clonotype was recovered from a woman aged 25 to 45 in good health and CMV-seronegative. Sequenced material: PBMCs. The V and J genes are TRBV28 and TRBJ2-7; 7 bases align to TRBD2. The CDR3 sequence is CASSSYYGGTYEQYF. The CDR3 DNA reads TGTGCCAGCAGTTCTTACTACGGGGGGACCTACGAGCAGTACTTC. The full variable domain, completed using reference TRBV28 and TRBJ2-7, is DVKVTQSSRYLVKRTGEKVFLECVQDMDHENMFWYRQDPGLGLRLIYFSYDVKMKEKGDIPEGYSVSREKKERFSLILESASTNQTSMYLCASSSYYGGTYEQYFGPGTRLTVT.